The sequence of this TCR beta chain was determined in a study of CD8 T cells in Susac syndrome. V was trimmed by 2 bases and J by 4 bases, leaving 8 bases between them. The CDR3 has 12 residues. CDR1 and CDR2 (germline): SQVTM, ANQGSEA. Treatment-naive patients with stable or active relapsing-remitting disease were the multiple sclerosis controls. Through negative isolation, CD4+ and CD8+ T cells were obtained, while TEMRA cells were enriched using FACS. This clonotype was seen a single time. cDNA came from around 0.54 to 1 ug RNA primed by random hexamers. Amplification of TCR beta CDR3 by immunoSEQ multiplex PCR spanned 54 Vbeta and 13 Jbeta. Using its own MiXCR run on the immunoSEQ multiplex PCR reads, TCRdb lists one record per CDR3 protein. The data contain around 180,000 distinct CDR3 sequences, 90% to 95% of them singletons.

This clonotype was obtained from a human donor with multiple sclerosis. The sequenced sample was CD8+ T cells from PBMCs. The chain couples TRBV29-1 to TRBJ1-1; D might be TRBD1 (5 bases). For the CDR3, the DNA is TGCAGCGTTGAACCTGGGGGCACTGAAGCTTTCTTT. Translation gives CSVEPGGTEAFF.